Shown below are 5 T cell receptor beta chains from a single sample sequenced in a study of shared clonotypes between healthy human individuals. Repertoires were generated with immunoSEQ multiplex PCR, while TCRdb's copy carries only in-frame clones and drops some. The table includes millions of clones, 90% to 95% detected once. Sequences were obtained from naive CD4+ T cells from PBMCs. Noted subset: CD45RA+ positively selected. The receptors stem from a man between 18 and 35 years old in good health. Some clones in this sample may be carry-over from other donors' samples.

V usage is TRBV6-6 and J usage is TRBJ2-7, with D perhaps given as TRBD1 or TRBD2 (5 bases each). This CDR3 spans 16 amino acids. In germline, CDR1 is MNHNY, CDR2 SVGAGI (reference sequence). Trimming took 2 bases from V and 2 from J, leaving 16 bases between them. The CDR3 DNA sequence: TGTGCCAGCAGTTACGGGAGTGACAGTAAGACCTACGAGCAGTACTTC. It encodes CASSYGSDSKTYEQYF.

This clone came up once. The chain uses TRBV9 and TRBJ1-2; TRBD1 is a possible D gene (6 bases). Trimming left V 3 bases short and J 8 bases short, with 17 bases between. There are 14 residues in the CDR3. CDR1 and CDR2 from the germline V gene are SGDLS and YYNGEE. CDR3 loop: CASSGSTGGEGYTF. In DNA form, the CDR3 reads TGTGCCAGCAGCGGGTCGACAGGAGGGGAGGGCTACACCTTC.

Points on this clone: Germline and junction disagree at one end, which may indicate a read error. This chain links TRBV4-1 with TRBJ2-1; TRBD2 matches at 7 bases. The CDR3 extends over 14 amino acids. CDR1 MGHRA and CDR2 YSYEKL come from the germline V gene. The CDR3 sequence is CASSQDRLGLEQFF. Here the CDR3 DNA reads TGCGCCAGCAGCCAAGATCGATTAGGACTAGAGCAATTCTTC.

The rearrangement joins TRBV11-2 to TRBJ1-1; D is unclear. The CDR3 runs 13 residues. CDR1 and CDR2 from the germline V gene are SGHAT and FQNNGV. V was trimmed by 4 bases and J by 6 bases, leaving 12 bases between them. The CDR3 spells CASSSLRIAEAFF. CDR3 nucleotide sequence: TGTGCCAGCAGCTCGCTCCGTATCGCTGAAGCTTTCTTT. Filled out from reference TRBV11-2 and TRBJ1-1, the complete variable domain reads EAGVAQSPRYKIIEKRQSVAFWCNPISGHATLYWYQQILGQGPKLLIQFQNNGVVDDSQLPKDRFSAERLKGVDSTLKIQPAKLEDSAVYLCASSSLRIAEAFFGQGTRLTVV.

The chain links TRBV6-6 to TRBJ2-1; perhaps D is TRBD1 or TRBD2 (5 bases each). V was clipped by 6 bases and J by 3 bases, with 15 bases between them. Per germline, CDR1 MNHNY and CDR2 SVGAGI (reference sequence). The CDR3 runs 15 residues. CDR3 in DNA: TGTGCCAGCAGCCCCGGGGCCAACTTCTACAATGAGCAGTTCTTC. Residues: CASSPGANFYNEQFF.